This T cell receptor (beta chain) was sequenced in a study of post-analysis software for immune sequencing data. The CDR3 is 14 amino acids. CDR1 and CDR2 (germline): MNHNS, SASEGT. V lost 7 bases and J lost 6; bases outside the gene matches: 7. Findings and caveats of the study: Relative to controls, patients with multiple sclerosis showed significantly lower normalized Chao1 diversity. Under F measure analysis, samples from one preparation batch co-clustered strongly. Controls showed lower frequencies than patients for 4 or 5 TRBV segments, and TRBV5-6, TRBV5-1 and TRBV20-1 were among these.

Built from TCR beta cDNA, the libraries had unique molecular identifiers in them. TCRdb re-called the PCR reads with MiXCR, one entry per CDR3 protein. Counted here are roughly 870,000 distinct CDR3 sequences, roughly 50% occurring once; the ten biggest clones make up roughly 4.4%. Comments on this clonotype: Its antigen is not identified.

This sequence was found in a girl aged 5-17 years with multiple sclerosis. The rearrangement links TRBV6-1 to TRBJ2-1; 9 bases align to TRBD1. The sequenced sample was blood. The CDR3 is CASKGQGLSNEQFF. In DNA, the CDR3 is TGTGCCAGCAAGGGACAGGGTTTAAGCAATGAGCAGTTCTTC.